A selection of T cell receptor beta chains follows, all from one sample in a study of blood T cell repertoires in COVID-19. Data came from immunoSEQ multiplex PCR; TCRdb stores just in-frame clones and leaves some out. The table has 40,000 to 50,000 clones, about four fifths seen once. The sample consisted of peripheral blood. The receptors derive from a man aged 40-50 years with active or convalescent COVID-19. CDR3s include the opening cysteine and the closing phenylalanine or tryptophan. A D gene is named only where the DNA matches it firmly. Only part of the rows carry a size: once, few, many, or a class if the clone is expanded.

CDR3aa: CASSQTGTGGIYGYTF; CDR3nt: TGTGCCAGCAGCCAGACTGGGACAGGGGGCATCTATGGCTACACCTTC; j_gene: TRBJ1-2; v_gene: TRBV14; d_gene: TRBD1; abundance: .
CDR3aa: CASSQETGGYEQYF; CDR3nt: TGCGCCAGCAGCCAAGAAACAGGGGGGTACGAGCAGTACTTC; j_gene: TRBJ2-7; v_gene: TRBV4-1; d_gene: TRBD1; abundance: .
CDR3aa: CATSPTYTNNEQFF; CDR3nt: TGTGCCACCAGCCCGACGTATACTAACAATGAGCAGTTCTTC; j_gene: TRBJ2-1; v_gene: TRBV15; d_gene: .; abundance: .
CDR3aa: CASRGTGQGNQPQHF; CDR3nt: TGTGCCAGCAGGGGAACTGGACAGGGCAATCAGCCCCAGCATTTT; j_gene: TRBJ1-5; v_gene: TRBV2; d_gene: TRBD1; abundance: .
CDR3aa: CASSGGTSGRRNEQFF; CDR3nt: TGTGCCAGCAGCGGGGGGACTAGCGGGAGACGCAATGAGCAGTTCTTC; j_gene: TRBJ2-1; v_gene: TRBV9; d_gene: TRBD2; abundance: .
CDR3aa: CASSQTREAFF; CDR3nt: TGTGCCAGCAGCCAAACCCGGGAAGCTTTCTTT; j_gene: TRBJ1-1; v_gene: TRBV3-1/TRBV3-2; d_gene: .; abundance: many
CDR3aa: CASSPAGFTGNTIYF; CDR3nt: TGTGCCAGCTCACCAGCAGGGTTTACTGGAAACACCATATATTTT; j_gene: TRBJ1-3; v_gene: TRBV18; d_gene: .; abundance: few
CDR3aa: CSVVGGIRTYNEQFF; CDR3nt: TGCAGCGTTGTCGGAGGGATAAGGACCTACAATGAGCAGTTCTTC; j_gene: TRBJ2-1; v_gene: TRBV29-1; d_gene: .; abundance: .
CDR3aa: CASSWDRDSPLHF; CDR3nt: TGCGCCAGCTCCTGGGACAGGGATTCACCCCTCCACTTT; j_gene: TRBJ1-6; v_gene: TRBV5-1; d_gene: TRBD1; abundance: few
CDR3aa: CASSAPTGEGYTF; CDR3nt: TGTGCCAGCTCGGCGCCGACAGGGGAAGGCTACACCTTC; j_gene: TRBJ1-2; v_gene: TRBV18; d_gene: TRBD1; abundance: .
CDR3aa: CASSRTGDNEQYF; CDR3nt: TGCGCCAGCAGCCGGACAGGAGACAACGAGCAGTACTTC; j_gene: TRBJ2-7; v_gene: TRBV5-1; d_gene: TRBD1; abundance: .
CDR3aa: CASSPELAGGEREQYF; CDR3nt: TGCGCCAGCAGCCCCGAATTGGCCGGGGGGGAACGCGAGCAGTACTTC; j_gene: TRBJ2-7; v_gene: TRBV5-1; d_gene: TRBD2; abundance: .
CDR3aa: CAWSFSRGEAFF; CDR3nt: TGTGCCTGGAGTTTTAGTAGAGGTGAAGCTTTCTTT; j_gene: TRBJ1-1; v_gene: TRBV30; d_gene: .; abundance: .
CDR3aa: CASSQKREGETQYF; CDR3nt: TGTGCCAGCAGCCAAAAACGGGAGGGGGAGACGCAGTATTTT; j_gene: TRBJ2-3; v_gene: TRBV3-1/TRBV3-2; d_gene: TRBD2; abundance: .
CDR3aa: CASSVALLAGENTQYF; CDR3nt: TGTGCCAGCAGCGTAGCCTTACTAGCGGGAGAAAATACGCAGTATTTT; j_gene: TRBJ2-3; v_gene: TRBV9; d_gene: TRBD2; abundance: .
CDR3aa: CASSRSTGLETQYF; CDR3nt: TGTGCCAGCAGCCGCTCTACAGGGTTAGAGACCCAGTACTTC; j_gene: TRBJ2-5; v_gene: TRBV4-2; d_gene: .; abundance: .
CDR3aa: CSVDGTGGTRGYTF; CDR3nt: TGCAGCGTCGACGGGACAGGGGGCACGAGAGGCTACACCTTC; j_gene: TRBJ1-2; v_gene: TRBV29-1; d_gene: TRBD1; abundance: few
CDR3aa: CASSTNYHTYEQYF; CDR3nt: TGTGCCAGCAGCACCAACTATCATACCTACGAGCAGTACTTC; j_gene: TRBJ2-7; v_gene: TRBV7-2; d_gene: .; abundance: .
CDR3aa: CASSAGGGAQSGNTIYF; CDR3nt: TGTGCCAGCAGCGCCGGCGGCGGGGCACAGTCTGGAAACACCATATATTTT; j_gene: TRBJ1-3; v_gene: TRBV9; d_gene: .; abundance: .
CDR3aa: CASSLTPSTSGKGPYQETQYF; CDR3nt: TGTGCCAGCAGTCTTACCCCCTCCACTAGCGGGAAGGGCCCTTACCAAGAGACCCAGTACTTC; j_gene: TRBJ2-5; v_gene: TRBV27; d_gene: TRBD2; abundance: .
CDR3aa: CASRALSGHGTQYF; CDR3nt: TGCGCCAGCCGCGCCCTAAGCGGTCACGGGACCCAGTACTTC; j_gene: TRBJ2-5; v_gene: TRBV10-2; d_gene: .; abundance: .
CDR3aa: CASSPAGTSVSSYNEQFF; CDR3nt: TGCGCCAGCAGCCCAGCGGGGACTAGCGTGAGCTCCTACAATGAGCAGTTCTTC; j_gene: TRBJ2-1; v_gene: TRBV10-1; d_gene: TRBD2; abundance: .
CDR3aa: CASSARQGTEAFF; CDR3nt: TGTGCCAGCAGCGCCAGACAGGGCACTGAAGCTTTCTTT; j_gene: TRBJ1-1; v_gene: TRBV7-8; d_gene: TRBD1; abundance: .
CDR3aa: CASSETGTGVYEQYF; CDR3nt: TGTGCCAGCAGCGAAACCGGGACAGGGGTCTACGAGCAGTACTTC; j_gene: TRBJ2-7; v_gene: TRBV7-9; d_gene: TRBD1; abundance: few
CDR3aa: CSASQPARLNEQFF; CDR3nt: TGCAGTGCTAGTCAGCCAGCGAGGTTGAATGAGCAGTTCTTC; j_gene: TRBJ2-1; v_gene: TRBV20-1; d_gene: .; abundance: .
CDR3aa: CASSRGHSYEQYF; CDR3nt: TGTGCCAGCTCCCGGGGACACTCCTACGAGCAGTACTTC; j_gene: TRBJ2-7; v_gene: TRBV3-1/TRBV3-2; d_gene: .; abundance: .
CDR3aa: CASRSWRNNEQFF; CDR3nt: TGTGCCAGCAGGTCGTGGCGGAACAATGAGCAGTTCTTC; j_gene: TRBJ2-1; v_gene: TRBV28; d_gene: .; abundance: .
CDR3aa: CASSQDGLAPYNEQFF; CDR3nt: TGCGCCAGCAGCCAAGATGGACTAGCGCCATACAATGAGCAGTTCTTC; j_gene: TRBJ2-1; v_gene: TRBV4-1; d_gene: TRBD2; abundance: once
CDR3aa: CSEAQGDTDTQYF; CDR3nt: TGCAGTGAGGCGCAGGGTGATACAGATACGCAGTATTTT; j_gene: TRBJ2-3; v_gene: TRBV29-1; d_gene: .; abundance: .
CDR3aa: CASSLSGTGVNTEAFF; CDR3nt: TGTGCCAGCAGTTTATCAGGGACAGGGGTGAACACTGAAGCTTTCTTT; j_gene: TRBJ1-1; v_gene: TRBV28; d_gene: TRBD1; abundance: .
CDR3aa: CASSPPRDRNFYEQYF; CDR3nt: TGTGCCAGCTCACCACCTCGGGACAGGAACTTCTACGAGCAGTACTTC; j_gene: TRBJ2-7; v_gene: TRBV18; d_gene: TRBD1; abundance: .
CDR3aa: CASSLDGGNYGYTF; CDR3nt: TGCGCCAGCAGCTTGGACGGGGGAAACTATGGCTACACCTTC; j_gene: TRBJ1-2; v_gene: TRBV5-1; d_gene: .; abundance: .
CDR3aa: CASSFRRGLEQYF; CDR3nt: TGTGCCAGCAGCTTCAGGCGGGGGCTCGAGCAGTACTTC; j_gene: TRBJ2-7; v_gene: TRBV7-2; d_gene: .; abundance: .
CDR3aa: CASSHDRYDGYTF; CDR3nt: TGTGCCAGCAGCCACGACAGATACGATGGCTACACCTTC; j_gene: TRBJ1-2; v_gene: TRBV7-9; d_gene: .; abundance: .
CDR3aa: CASSYTRDTEAFF; CDR3nt: TGTGCCAGCAGTTACACCAGGGACACTGAAGCTTTCTTT; j_gene: TRBJ1-1; v_gene: TRBV6-5; d_gene: .; abundance: .
CDR3aa: CASSSVSGRGTDTQYF; CDR3nt: TGCGCCAGCAGCTCCGTTAGCGGGAGGGGTACAGATACGCAGTATTTT; j_gene: TRBJ2-3; v_gene: TRBV5-1; d_gene: TRBD2; abundance: .
CDR3aa: CASSGTGGPAEAFF; CDR3nt: TGTGCCAGCAGTGGGACAGGGGGCCCGGCTGAAGCTTTCTTT; j_gene: TRBJ1-1; v_gene: TRBV25-1; d_gene: TRBD1; abundance: .
CDR3aa: CSVEDSRGTDTQYF; CDR3nt: TGCAGCGTTGAAGATTCCCGGGGAACAGATACGCAGTATTTT; j_gene: TRBJ2-3; v_gene: TRBV29-1; d_gene: .; abundance: .
CDR3aa: CASSSQGWGLFF; CDR3nt: TGTGCCAGCAGCTCACAGGGTTGGGGGCTGTTCTTC; j_gene: TRBJ2-1; v_gene: TRBV5-4; d_gene: .; abundance: .
CDR3aa: CASSWPRHSQETQYF; CDR3nt: TGTGCCAGCAGTTGGCCGAGGCACTCACAAGAGACCCAGTACTTC; j_gene: TRBJ2-5; v_gene: TRBV6-2/TRBV6-3; d_gene: .; abundance: .
CDR3aa: CASSIQGTNEKLFF; CDR3nt: TGTGCCAGTAGTATACAGGGCACTAATGAAAAACTGTTTTTT; j_gene: TRBJ1-4; v_gene: TRBV19; d_gene: .; abundance: .
CDR3aa: CASSLSPGGVGSPLHF; CDR3nt: TGTGCCAGCAGTTTATCCCCGGGGGGGGTCGGTTCACCCCTCCACTTT; j_gene: TRBJ1-6; v_gene: TRBV27; d_gene: .; abundance: .
CDR3aa: CASGLSGNQPQHF; CDR3nt: TGTGCTAGTGGTTTATCAGGGAATCAGCCCCAGCATTTT; j_gene: TRBJ1-5; v_gene: TRBV12-5; d_gene: .; abundance: .
CDR3aa: CATSRDLQGYEQYF; CDR3nt: TGTGCCACCAGCAGAGATCTACAGGGCTACGAGCAGTACTTC; j_gene: TRBJ2-7; v_gene: TRBV15; d_gene: .; abundance: .
CDR3aa: CASSLGTGGPNEQFF; CDR3nt: TGCGCCAGCAGCTTGGGAACGGGGGGGCCAAATGAGCAGTTCTTC; j_gene: TRBJ2-1; v_gene: TRBV5-1; d_gene: TRBD2; abundance: .
CDR3aa: CASSQFSGGTEAFF; CDR3nt: TGTGCCAGCAGCCAATTTTCGGGGGGCACTGAAGCTTTCTTT; j_gene: TRBJ1-1; v_gene: TRBV3-1/TRBV3-2; d_gene: .; abundance: .
CDR3aa: CASSHAGEHYGYTF; CDR3nt: TGTGCCAGCAGCCACGCGGGGGAACACTATGGCTACACCTTC; j_gene: TRBJ1-2; v_gene: TRBV5-4; d_gene: .; abundance: few
CDR3aa: CASSFGIQFTDTQYF; CDR3nt: TGTGCCAGCAGTTTCGGTATACAGTTCACAGATACGCAGTATTTT; j_gene: TRBJ2-3; v_gene: TRBV28; d_gene: .; abundance: .
CDR3aa: CASSRAGTANYGYTF; CDR3nt: TGTGCCAGCAGTCGCGCCGGGACAGCTAACTATGGCTACACCTTC; j_gene: TRBJ1-2; v_gene: TRBV6-2/TRBV6-3; d_gene: TRBD1; abundance: few
CDR3aa: CASNWNSEGETQYF; CDR3nt: TGTGCCAGCAATTGGAACAGTGAGGGAGAGACCCAGTACTTC; j_gene: TRBJ2-5; v_gene: TRBV2; d_gene: .; abundance: .
CDR3aa: CASSDDRGMGNEQFF; CDR3nt: TGTGCCAGCAGCGACGACAGGGGAATGGGGAATGAGCAGTTCTTC; j_gene: TRBJ2-1; v_gene: TRBV9; d_gene: TRBD1; abundance: few
CDR3aa: CSVDGQTSLYGYTF; CDR3nt: TGCAGCGTTGACGGACAGACTTCTTTGTATGGCTACACCTTC; j_gene: TRBJ1-2; v_gene: TRBV29-1; d_gene: .; abundance: .
CDR3aa: CASRPRLADLNEQFF; CDR3nt: TGTGCCAGCAGACCTAGACTAGCGGACCTCAATGAGCAGTTCTTC; j_gene: TRBJ2-1; v_gene: TRBV5-4; d_gene: TRBD2; abundance: .
CDR3aa: CATSTMEKDWSSGNTIYF; CDR3nt: TGTGCCACCAGCACAATGGAAAAGGACTGGTCCTCTGGAAACACCATATATTTT; j_gene: TRBJ1-3; v_gene: TRBV15; d_gene: .; abundance: medium-sized